These T cell receptor beta chains were read from a single sample in a study of blood T cell repertoires in COVID-19. Sequencing was performed with immunoSEQ multiplex PCR; in TCRdb, only in-frame clones are kept and a portion is missing. This table holds 200,000 to 300,000 clones, roughly 88% found once. The sequencing input was PBMCs or T cells enriched from blood (not recorded which). The receptors originated from a middle-aged woman with acute COVID-19. CDR3s include the opening cysteine and the closing phenylalanine or tryptophan. Fields, in order: J gene, clone size, D gene, V gene, CDR3 DNA, CDR3 protein. The D gene is left open where the match is weak. The size of a clone is reported for some rows only, either as once, few or many, or as a class for expanded clones.

TRBJ2-5 - TRBD2 TRBV12-3/TRBV12-4 TGTGCCAGCAGCCCTAGCGGGGAGACCCAGTACTTC CASSPSGETQYF
TRBJ2-5 once TRBD2 TRBV5-1 TGCGCCAGCAGCCCGGGACTAGCGGGAGGACAAGAGACCCAGTACTTC CASSPGLAGGQETQYF
TRBJ2-5 - TRBD1 TRBV7-9 TGTGCCAGCAGCTTAAGGACAGGGAGCGTGGGGACCCAGTACTTC CASSLRTGSVGTQYF
TRBJ2-3 - - TRBV5-1 TGCGCCAGCAGCCCGGAACTAGCAACAGATACGCAGTATTTT CASSPELATDTQYF
TRBJ1-4 - - TRBV3-1/TRBV3-2 TGTGCCAGCAGCCAAGGTTGGGCAGGGGAAGCGGTAAGACTGGGAAAACTGTTTTTT CASSQGWAGEAVRLGKLFF
TRBJ1-3 few - TRBV7-9 TGTGCCAGCAGCCCGGCGGGCTCTGGAAACACCATATATTTT CASSPAGSGNTIYF
TRBJ2-3 - TRBD2 TRBV7-2 TGTGCCAGCAGCGTCTATGGCGGGAGGTCAGATACGCAGTATTTT CASSVYGGRSDTQYF
TRBJ1-4 once TRBD1 TRBV25-1 TGTGCCAGCAGTGAGGCCAGACAGGGGCGGAGTGAAAAACTGTTTTTT CASSEARQGRSEKLFF
TRBJ2-7 - - TRBV7-2 TGTGCCAGCAGCTTAAGGGGGGGGACGTTAGGCTACGAGCAGTACTTC CASSLRGGTLGYEQYF
TRBJ2-7 few TRBD2 TRBV5-4 TGTGCCAGCAGCTTAGAAGGGAGTCGGGGGGACTACGAGCAGTACTTC CASSLEGSRGDYEQYF
TRBJ2-7 - - TRBV27 TGTGCCAGCAGTTTGGCGGGATTAACCTACGAGCAGTACTTC CASSLAGLTYEQYF
TRBJ1-2 - - TRBV6-5 TGTGCCAGCAGGATCAGGGGTGACTATGGCTACACCTTC CASRIRGDYGYTF
TRBJ1-2 - TRBD1 TRBV2 TGTGCCAGCAGGTTCAGGGACAGGGAGAACTATGGCTACACCTTC CASRFRDRENYGYTF
TRBJ2-7 - TRBD1 TRBV5-1 TGCGCCAGCAGCCTTCTGGGACAGATATACGAGCAGTACTTC CASSLLGQIYEQYF
TRBJ1-5 - TRBD1 TRBV18 TGTGCCAGCTCTTTCGGACAGGACAATCAGCCCCAGCATTTT CASSFGQDNQPQHF
TRBJ1-5 - - TRBV6-6 TGTGCCAGCAGACCCCCAGCAGGGGTGGATCAGCCCCAGCATTTT CASRPPAGVDQPQHF
TRBJ1-1 - TRBD1 TRBV27 TGTGCCAGCAGAACCGGGACAGCGAACACTGAAGCTTTCTTT CASRTGTANTEAFF
TRBJ1-2 - TRBD1 TRBV2 TGTGCCAGCAGTCCCGAGGGACAGGGATCGGGCTACACCTTC CASSPEGQGSGYTF
TRBJ1-1 - TRBD1 TRBV7-2 TGTGCCAGCAGCCACACACAAGGGGGCGGGAACACTGAAGCTTTCTTT CASSHTQGGGNTEAFF
TRBJ2-3 - TRBD1 TRBV5-1 TGCGCCAGCAGCTTGATGACAGGGAGCACAGATACGCAGTATTTT CASSLMTGSTDTQYF